Listed below are T cell receptor beta chains from one sample, sequenced in a study of T cells after yellow fever vaccination. A single record per CDR3 protein comes from TCRdb applying MiXCR to the 5' RACE reads. Seen here are 600,000 to 750,000 distinct CDR3 sequences, roughly 12% observed once, and the top ten hold 14% to 15%. The sample consisted of PBMCs, taken on the day of the yellow fever booster vaccination. The receptor set was obtained from a man under 40 who received the YFV17D yellow fever vaccine. CDR3s include the opening cysteine and the closing phenylalanine or tryptophan. Fields, in order: D gene, J gene, V gene, clone size, CDR3 DNA, CDR3 protein. D genes are given only for firm matches. The size of a clone is reported for some rows only, either as once, few or many, or as a class for expanded clones.

D gene: .; J gene: TRBJ1-1; V gene: TRBV29-1; clone size: few; CDR3 DNA: TGCAGCGTTGAAGTAATACAGGGGAACACTGAAGCTTTCTTT; CDR3 protein: CSVEVIQGNTEAFF
D gene: TRBD1; J gene: TRBJ2-5; V gene: TRBV5-1; clone size: .; CDR3 DNA: TGCGCCAGCAGCTCTTTGACAGGGAAGGAGGAGACCCAGTACTTC; CDR3 protein: CASSSLTGKEETQYF
D gene: TRBD1; J gene: TRBJ2-7; V gene: TRBV6-5; clone size: .; CDR3 DNA: TGTGCCAGCAGTTTCGGACAGGGGGCGGGTGAGCAGTACTTC; CDR3 protein: CASSFGQGAGEQYF
D gene: .; J gene: TRBJ2-7; V gene: TRBV20-1; clone size: .; CDR3 DNA: TGCAGTGCTTCTAAAGAAAAGGACTATAGGGCTTGGGAGCAGTACTTC; CDR3 protein: CSASKEKDYRAWEQYF
D gene: TRBD2; J gene: TRBJ2-7; V gene: TRBV20-1; clone size: .; CDR3 DNA: TGCAGTGCTAGAGATCTCGGGGGGACTAGCGGGAGGACCTACGAGCAGTACTTC; CDR3 protein: CSARDLGGTSGRTYEQYF
D gene: TRBD2; J gene: TRBJ2-2; V gene: TRBV7-8; clone size: .; CDR3 DNA: TGTGCCAGCAGCGCTAGCGGGCAGAACACCGGGGAGCTGTTTTTT; CDR3 protein: CASSASGQNTGELFF
D gene: .; J gene: TRBJ2-3; V gene: TRBV11-3; clone size: .; CDR3 DNA: TGTGCCAGCAGCCCCCGATGGGGGATCACAGATACGCAGTATTTT; CDR3 protein: CASSPRWGITDTQYF
D gene: TRBD2; J gene: TRBJ2-4; V gene: TRBV7-8; clone size: few; CDR3 DNA: TGTGCCAGCAGCTCGTCGACTAGCGGGAGGGCGAACATTCAGTACTTC; CDR3 protein: CASSSSTSGRANIQYF
D gene: TRBD1; J gene: TRBJ2-2; V gene: TRBV6-5; clone size: many; CDR3 DNA: TGTGCCAGCAGTTACCGCCCCGGACAGGAGCACACCGGGGAGCTGTTTTTT; CDR3 protein: CASSYRPGQEHTGELFF
D gene: .; J gene: TRBJ2-7; V gene: TRBV7-2; clone size: few; CDR3 DNA: TGTGCCAGCAGCTTGGGGGGGCAGAACGAGCAGTACTTC; CDR3 protein: CASSLGGQNEQYF
D gene: .; J gene: TRBJ1-2; V gene: TRBV11-1; clone size: few; CDR3 DNA: TGTGCCAGCATCAAGCCGGGGGGAGACCCGACGGGTTACTATGGCTACACCTTC; CDR3 protein: CASIKPGGDPTGYYGYTF
D gene: .; J gene: TRBJ2-7; V gene: TRBV3-1; clone size: .; CDR3 DNA: TGTGCCACCACCCAAGTGAGGGACGGCCTTTCCTACGAGCAGTACTTC; CDR3 protein: CATTQVRDGLSYEQYF
D gene: .; J gene: TRBJ2-6; V gene: TRBV29-1; clone size: .; CDR3 DNA: TGCAGCGTTACGATCTCTGGGGCCAACGTCCTGACTTTC; CDR3 protein: CSVTISGANVLTF
D gene: .; J gene: TRBJ2-4; V gene: TRBV5-1; clone size: .; CDR3 DNA: TGCGCCAGCAGCTTGGAAGAGGGGGGCTCCTCCAAAAACATTCAGTACTTC; CDR3 protein: CASSLEEGGSSKNIQYF
D gene: .; J gene: TRBJ2-2; V gene: TRBV7-2; clone size: .; CDR3 DNA: TGTGCCAGCAGCTTAGGGGGCCCCAGCCGGAGCACCGGGGAGCTGTTTTTT; CDR3 protein: CASSLGGPSRSTGELFF
D gene: .; J gene: TRBJ2-2; V gene: TRBV5-6; clone size: few; CDR3 DNA: TGTGCCAGCAGCTGGGGTATTGGGGCCGGGGAGCTGTTTTTT; CDR3 protein: CASSWGIGAGELFF
D gene: TRBD2; J gene: TRBJ2-1; V gene: TRBV27; clone size: .; CDR3 DNA: TGTGCCAGCAGCTTTAGCGGGACCACCCGACAGAATGAGCAGTTCTTC; CDR3 protein: CASSFSGTTRQNEQFF
D gene: .; J gene: TRBJ2-7; V gene: TRBV12-3/TRBV12-4; clone size: .; CDR3 DNA: TGTGCCAGCAGGACGACAGGAACCTACGAGCAGTACTTC; CDR3 protein: CASRTTGTYEQYF
D gene: .; J gene: TRBJ2-6; V gene: TRBV5-4; clone size: many; CDR3 DNA: TGTGCCAGCAGCTTATATGGGGCCAACGTCCTGACTTTC; CDR3 protein: CASSLYGANVLTF
D gene: TRBD1; J gene: TRBJ2-5; V gene: TRBV10-3; clone size: few; CDR3 DNA: TGTGCCATCAGGGGACAGGGGGAAGAGACCCAGTACTTC; CDR3 protein: CAIRGQGEETQYF
D gene: TRBD1; J gene: TRBJ2-1; V gene: TRBV29-1; clone size: many; CDR3 DNA: TGCAGCGTCGGAGGGACAGGGAACTCCAATGAGCAGTTCTTC; CDR3 protein: CSVGGTGNSNEQFF
D gene: TRBD2; J gene: TRBJ2-3; V gene: TRBV7-2; clone size: many; CDR3 DNA: TGTGCCAGCAGCTTAGGGGGGGGAGCCACAGATACGCAGTATTTT; CDR3 protein: CASSLGGGATDTQYF
D gene: TRBD2; J gene: TRBJ2-7; V gene: TRBV20-1; clone size: .; CDR3 DNA: TGCAGTGCTCAGAAGTACCGTGGACTAGCGGGCAAGGCCCACGAGCAGTACTTC; CDR3 protein: CSAQKYRGLAGKAHEQYF
D gene: .; J gene: TRBJ1-3; V gene: TRBV20-1; clone size: .; CDR3 DNA: TGCAGTGCTAGAGGTGCCTATGGGACTGGAAACACCATATATTTT; CDR3 protein: CSARGAYGTGNTIYF
D gene: .; J gene: TRBJ2-7; V gene: TRBV18; clone size: .; CDR3 DNA: TGTGCCAGCTCACCCCCGGACAGGGCACCGGGAGGGCAGTACTTC; CDR3 protein: CASSPPDRAPGGQYF
D gene: .; J gene: TRBJ2-1; V gene: TRBV11-2; clone size: few; CDR3 DNA: TGTGCCAGCAGCGAGGGGGGGACCCCGTTCTTC; CDR3 protein: CASSEGGTPFF
D gene: .; J gene: TRBJ2-3; V gene: TRBV24-1; clone size: few; CDR3 DNA: TGTGCCACCAGTGTCTCGGTCCTCCCGGCTGGATATACGCAGTATTTT; CDR3 protein: CATSVSVLPAGYTQYF
D gene: .; J gene: TRBJ2-2; V gene: TRBV20-1; clone size: .; CDR3 DNA: TGCAGTGGGGGCGGGGACGCGAACACCGGGGAGCTGTTTTTT; CDR3 protein: CSGGGDANTGELFF
D gene: .; J gene: TRBJ2-7; V gene: TRBV2; clone size: .; CDR3 DNA: TGTGCCGGAGGGAAGGACATTGCCTACGAGCAGTACTTC; CDR3 protein: CAGGKDIAYEQYF
D gene: TRBD1; J gene: TRBJ2-2; V gene: TRBV19; clone size: .; CDR3 DNA: TGTGCCAGTAGTGGCGACAGGGTTGGGACCGGGGAGCTGTTTTTT; CDR3 protein: CASSGDRVGTGELFF
D gene: .; J gene: TRBJ2-7; V gene: TRBV20-1; clone size: .; CDR3 DNA: TGCAGTGCTAGAGGTGGGGATCGTTCCTACGAGCAGTACTTC; CDR3 protein: CSARGGDRSYEQYF
D gene: .; J gene: TRBJ2-4; V gene: TRBV20-1; clone size: few; CDR3 DNA: TGCAGTGCTAGAGTTATCGACATTCAGTACTTC; CDR3 protein: CSARVIDIQYF
D gene: .; J gene: TRBJ2-1; V gene: TRBV2; clone size: few; CDR3 DNA: TGTGCCAGCAGCCCCGCCAGGCATGAGCAGTTCTTC; CDR3 protein: CASSPARHEQFF
D gene: TRBD2; J gene: TRBJ2-2; V gene: TRBV6-1; clone size: .; CDR3 DNA: TGTGCCAGCAAACCGGGACTAGCGGCGAACACCGGGGAGCTGTTTTTT; CDR3 protein: CASKPGLAANTGELFF
D gene: TRBD2; J gene: TRBJ2-1; V gene: TRBV7-8; clone size: many; CDR3 DNA: TGTGCCAGCAGCTTAGGGACTAGCGGGATGAGTGAGCAGTTCTTC; CDR3 protein: CASSLGTSGMSEQFF
D gene: TRBD2; J gene: TRBJ2-1; V gene: TRBV20-1; clone size: few; CDR3 DNA: TGCAGTGCCGCCAAAGGACTAGACTACAATGAGCAGTTCTTC; CDR3 protein: CSAAKGLDYNEQFF
D gene: TRBD1; J gene: TRBJ2-1; V gene: TRBV5-1; clone size: .; CDR3 DNA: TGCGCCAGCAGCTTGACCCAAGGGACAGGGGAGCAGTTCTTC; CDR3 protein: CASSLTQGTGEQFF
D gene: TRBD2; J gene: TRBJ2-3; V gene: TRBV20-1; clone size: few; CDR3 DNA: TGCAGTGCTAGAAACGGACTAGCGGGAGGGAATACGCAGTATTTT; CDR3 protein: CSARNGLAGGNTQYF
D gene: .; J gene: TRBJ1-6; V gene: TRBV6-2/TRBV6-3; clone size: few; CDR3 DNA: TGTGCCAGCAGTTATGGGGTTTCACCCCTCCACTTT; CDR3 protein: CASSYGVSPLHF
D gene: .; J gene: TRBJ2-1; V gene: TRBV6-5; clone size: .; CDR3 DNA: TGTGCCAGCAGGGCCAGGGGCGATGAGCAGTTCTTC; CDR3 protein: CASRARGDEQFF
D gene: .; J gene: TRBJ1-2; V gene: TRBV7-9; clone size: .; CDR3 DNA: TGTGCCAGCAGCCCCAGGCGTGAGGCTGGAAACTATGGCTACACCTTC; CDR3 protein: CASSPRREAGNYGYTF
D gene: .; J gene: TRBJ2-1; V gene: TRBV27; clone size: few; CDR3 DNA: TGTGCCAGCAGTCTGACTAGGAGGGCCTACAATGAGCAGTTCTTC; CDR3 protein: CASSLTRRAYNEQFF
D gene: TRBD1; J gene: TRBJ1-4; V gene: TRBV27; clone size: .; CDR3 DNA: TGTGCCAGCAGTTCCCGACAGGGAGGAGGAAATGAAAAACTGTTTTTT; CDR3 protein: CASSSRQGGGNEKLFF
D gene: .; J gene: TRBJ2-2; V gene: TRBV28; clone size: few; CDR3 DNA: TGTGCCAGCAGTTCCGGGTCCAACACCGGGGAGCTGTTTTTT; CDR3 protein: CASSSGSNTGELFF
D gene: .; J gene: TRBJ2-3; V gene: TRBV7-4; clone size: .; CDR3 DNA: TGTGCCAGCAGCCGCTTAGGACCCCGCGGGCTCTCTAGCACAGATACGCAGTATTTT; CDR3 protein: CASSRLGPRGLSSTDTQYF
D gene: TRBD1; J gene: TRBJ2-3; V gene: TRBV30; clone size: few; CDR3 DNA: TGTGCCTGGACCTCAACAGGGGGTAGTACAGATACGCAGTATTTT; CDR3 protein: CAWTSTGGSTDTQYF
D gene: .; J gene: TRBJ2-3; V gene: TRBV7-9; clone size: .; CDR3 DNA: TGTGCCAGCAGCTTAAGTGTGTCCACAGATACGCAGTATTTT; CDR3 protein: CASSLSVSTDTQYF
D gene: .; J gene: TRBJ1-3; V gene: TRBV6-1; clone size: .; CDR3 DNA: TGTGCCAGCAGCCACCCCGGTGGGGCTGGAAACACCATATATTTT; CDR3 protein: CASSHPGGAGNTIYF
D gene: TRBD2; J gene: TRBJ2-5; V gene: TRBV5-5; clone size: .; CDR3 DNA: TGTGCCAGCAGCTTGGTGTGGACTAGCGGGAGTAAAGAGACCCAGTACTTC; CDR3 protein: CASSLVWTSGSKETQYF
D gene: TRBD2; J gene: TRBJ2-1; V gene: TRBV23-1; clone size: .; CDR3 DNA: TGCGCCAGCAGTCACCCGGGACTAGCGGGAGAGAACTACAATGAGCAGTTCTTC; CDR3 protein: CASSHPGLAGENYNEQFF
D gene: TRBD2; J gene: TRBJ2-5; V gene: TRBV20-1; clone size: once; CDR3 DNA: TGCAGTGCTTACCTTCCGGGACTAGCAGAAGAGACCCAGTACTTC; CDR3 protein: CSAYLPGLAEETQYF
D gene: TRBD2; J gene: TRBJ2-5; V gene: TRBV10-3; clone size: .; CDR3 DNA: TGTGCCATCAGTGAGTCGACTAGCGGGAGAGTGGGGGAGACCCAGTACTTC; CDR3 protein: CAISESTSGRVGETQYF
D gene: .; J gene: TRBJ2-4; V gene: TRBV12-3/TRBV12-4; clone size: few; CDR3 DNA: TGTGCCAGCAGCCCCCGAGGGGGGGGCCCCAAAAACATTCAGTACTTC; CDR3 protein: CASSPRGGGPKNIQYF
D gene: TRBD2; J gene: TRBJ2-1; V gene: TRBV20-1; clone size: .; CDR3 DNA: TGCAGTGCCCTAGAGCGGGAAGGGGTCCATGAGCAGTTCTTC; CDR3 protein: CSALEREGVHEQFF
D gene: TRBD1; J gene: TRBJ2-7; V gene: TRBV27; clone size: .; CDR3 DNA: TGTGCCAGCAGCAGAAACAGGGGGAGATCCTACGAGCAGTCCTTC; CDR3 protein: CASSRNRGRSYEQSF
D gene: TRBD2; J gene: TRBJ2-1; V gene: TRBV6-2/TRBV6-3; clone size: .; CDR3 DNA: TGTGCCAGCAACAAGGTGGCTAGCGGGAGTCGGTACAATGAGCAGTTCTTC; CDR3 protein: CASNKVASGSRYNEQFF